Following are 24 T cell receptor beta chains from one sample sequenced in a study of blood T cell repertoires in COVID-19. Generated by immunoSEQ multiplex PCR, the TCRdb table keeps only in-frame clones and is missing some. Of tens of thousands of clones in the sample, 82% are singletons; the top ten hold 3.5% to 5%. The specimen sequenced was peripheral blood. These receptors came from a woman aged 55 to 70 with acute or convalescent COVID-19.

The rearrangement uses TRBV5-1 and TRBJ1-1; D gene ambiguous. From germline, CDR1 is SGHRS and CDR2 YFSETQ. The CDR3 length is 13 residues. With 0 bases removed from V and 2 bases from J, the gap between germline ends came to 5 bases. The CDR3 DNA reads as TGCGCCAGCAGCTTGGATCATAACACTGAAGCTTTCTTT. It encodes CASSLDHNTEAFF.

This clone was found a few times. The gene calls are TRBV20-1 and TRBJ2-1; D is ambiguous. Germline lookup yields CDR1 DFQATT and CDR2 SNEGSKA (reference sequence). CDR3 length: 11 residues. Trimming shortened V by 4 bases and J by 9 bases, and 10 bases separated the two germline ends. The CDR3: CSAMLTGEQFF. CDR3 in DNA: TGCAGTGCTATGTTAACCGGTGAGCAGTTCTTC.

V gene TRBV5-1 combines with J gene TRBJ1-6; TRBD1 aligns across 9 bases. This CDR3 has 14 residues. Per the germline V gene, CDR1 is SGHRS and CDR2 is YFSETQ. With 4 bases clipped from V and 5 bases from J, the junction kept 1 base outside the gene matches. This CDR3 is CASSRTGDNSPLHF. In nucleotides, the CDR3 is TGCGCCAGCAGCCGGACAGGGGATAATTCACCCCTCCACTTT.

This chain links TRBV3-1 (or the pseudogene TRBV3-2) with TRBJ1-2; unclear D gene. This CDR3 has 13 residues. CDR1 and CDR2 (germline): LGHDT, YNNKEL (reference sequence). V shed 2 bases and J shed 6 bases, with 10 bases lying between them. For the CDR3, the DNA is TGTGCCAGCAGCCAAATGGTCGGTGATGGCTACACCTTC. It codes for CASSQMVGDGYTF.

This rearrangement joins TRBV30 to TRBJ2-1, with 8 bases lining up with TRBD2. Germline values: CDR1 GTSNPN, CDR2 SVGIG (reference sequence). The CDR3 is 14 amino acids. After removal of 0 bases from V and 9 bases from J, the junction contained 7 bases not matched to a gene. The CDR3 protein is CAWSVVGGRTEQFF. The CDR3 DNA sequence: TGTGCCTGGAGTGTAGTAGGCGGGAGGACTGAGCAGTTCTTC. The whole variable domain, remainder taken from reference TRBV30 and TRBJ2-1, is SQTIHQWPATLVQPVGSPLSLECTVEGTSNPNLYWYRQAAGRGLQLLFYSVGIGQISSEVPQNLSASRPQDRQFILSSKKLLLSDSGFYLCAWSVVGGRTEQFFGPGTRLTVL.

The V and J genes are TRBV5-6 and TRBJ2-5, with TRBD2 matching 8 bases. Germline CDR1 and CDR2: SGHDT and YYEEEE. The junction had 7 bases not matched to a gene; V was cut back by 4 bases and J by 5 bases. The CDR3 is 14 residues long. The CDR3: CASSGTSWVETQYF. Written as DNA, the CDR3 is TGTGCCAGCAGCGGGACTAGTTGGGTGGAGACCCAGTACTTC.

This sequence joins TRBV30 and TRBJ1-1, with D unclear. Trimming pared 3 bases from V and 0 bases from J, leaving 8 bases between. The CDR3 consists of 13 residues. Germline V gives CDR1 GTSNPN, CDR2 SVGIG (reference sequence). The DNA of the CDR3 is TGTGCCTGGAGACGGGGTATGAACACTGAAGCTTTCTTT. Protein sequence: CAWRRGMNTEAFF.

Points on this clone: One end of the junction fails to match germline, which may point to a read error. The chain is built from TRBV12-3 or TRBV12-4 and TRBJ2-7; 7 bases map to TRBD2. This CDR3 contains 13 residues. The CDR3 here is CASTPGLSSEQYF. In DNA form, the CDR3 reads TGTGCCAGCACTCCGGGACTATCCTCCGAGCAGTACTTC.

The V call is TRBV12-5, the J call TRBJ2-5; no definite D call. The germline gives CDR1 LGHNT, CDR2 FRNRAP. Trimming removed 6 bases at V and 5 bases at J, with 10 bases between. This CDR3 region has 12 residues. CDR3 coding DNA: TGTGCTAGTGGCCGAGACGGGGAGACCCAGTACTTC. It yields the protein CASGRDGETQYF. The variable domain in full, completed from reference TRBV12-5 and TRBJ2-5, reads DARVTQTPRHKVTEMGQEVTMRCQPILGHNTVFWYRQTMMQGLELLAYFRNRAPLDDSGMPKDRFSAEMPDATLATLKIQPSEPRDSAVYFCASGRDGETQYFGPGTRLLVL.

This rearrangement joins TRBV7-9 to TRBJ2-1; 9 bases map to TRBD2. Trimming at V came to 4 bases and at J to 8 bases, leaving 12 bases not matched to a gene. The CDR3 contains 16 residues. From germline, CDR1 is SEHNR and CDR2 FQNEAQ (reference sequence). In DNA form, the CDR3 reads TGTGCCAGCAGCTCCCTAGCGGGGAGTTCTTGGTATGAGCAGTTCTTC. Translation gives CASSSLAGSSWYEQFF. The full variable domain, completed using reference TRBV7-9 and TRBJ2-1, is DTGVSQNPRHKITKRGQNVTFRCDPISEHNRLYWYRQTLGQGPEFLTYFQNEAQLEKSRLLSDRFSAERPKGSFSTLEIQRTEQGDSAMYLCASSSLAGSSWYEQFFGPGTRLTVL.

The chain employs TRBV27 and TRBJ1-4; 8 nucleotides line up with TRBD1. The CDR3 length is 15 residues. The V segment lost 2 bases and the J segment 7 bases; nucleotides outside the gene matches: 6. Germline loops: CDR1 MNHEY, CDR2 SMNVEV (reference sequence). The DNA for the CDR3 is TGTGCCAGCAGTTTAGGGGGCAGGGGGCGTGAAAAACTGTTTTTT. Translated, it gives CASSLGGRGREKLFF.

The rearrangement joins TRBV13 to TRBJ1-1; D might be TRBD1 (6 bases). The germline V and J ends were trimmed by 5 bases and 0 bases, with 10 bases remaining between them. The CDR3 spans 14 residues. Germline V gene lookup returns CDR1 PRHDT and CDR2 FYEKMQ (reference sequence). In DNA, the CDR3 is TGTGCCAGCAGCGTAGACAGGATGAACACTGAAGCTTTCTTT. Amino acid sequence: CASSVDRMNTEAFF.

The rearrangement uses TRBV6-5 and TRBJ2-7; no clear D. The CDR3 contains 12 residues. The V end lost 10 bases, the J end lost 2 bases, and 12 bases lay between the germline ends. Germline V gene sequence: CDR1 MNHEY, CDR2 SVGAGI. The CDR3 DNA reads TGTGCCACCGCGACTGATACCTACGAGCAGTACTTC. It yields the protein CATATDTYEQYF.

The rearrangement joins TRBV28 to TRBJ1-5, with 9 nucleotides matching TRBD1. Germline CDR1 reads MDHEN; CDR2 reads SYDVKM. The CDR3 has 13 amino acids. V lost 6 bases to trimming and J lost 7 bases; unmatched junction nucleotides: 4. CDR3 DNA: TGTGCCAGCAGGGGGACAGGGAGCCAGCCCCAGCATTTT. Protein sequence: CASRGTGSQPQHF.

CDR3 protein: CASSLSGGAEAFF. The CDR3 DNA reads TGTGCCAGCAGCTTGTCAGGGGGAGCTGAAGCTTTCTTT. The genes are TRBV5-4 and TRBJ1-1; 7 nucleotides align to TRBD1. This CDR3 has 13 residues. J lost 6 bases, V lost 1 base, and 3 bases had no gene match. Germline values: CDR1 SGHNT, CDR2 YYREEE (reference sequence).

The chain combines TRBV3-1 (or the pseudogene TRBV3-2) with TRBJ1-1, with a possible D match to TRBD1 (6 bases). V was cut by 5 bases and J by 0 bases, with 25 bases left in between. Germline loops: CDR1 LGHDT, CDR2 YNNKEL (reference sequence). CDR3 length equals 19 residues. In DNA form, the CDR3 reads TGTGCCAGCAGCGTGCGGTGGGGGGGCGCAGCCCATATGAACACTGAAGCTTTCTTT. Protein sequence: CASSVRWGGAAHMNTEAFF.

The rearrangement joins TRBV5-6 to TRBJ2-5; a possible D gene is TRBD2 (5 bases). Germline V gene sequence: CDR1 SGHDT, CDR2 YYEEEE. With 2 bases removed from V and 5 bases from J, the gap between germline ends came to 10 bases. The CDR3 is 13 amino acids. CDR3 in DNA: TGTGCCAGCAGCTTCGGCGAGGGCGAGACCCAGTACTTC. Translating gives CASSFGEGETQYF.

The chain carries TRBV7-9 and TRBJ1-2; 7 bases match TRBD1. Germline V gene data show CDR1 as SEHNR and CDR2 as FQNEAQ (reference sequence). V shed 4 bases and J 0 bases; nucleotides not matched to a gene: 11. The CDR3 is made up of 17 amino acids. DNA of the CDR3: TGTGCCAGCAGCTCTCGGCATAGGGACAGAGCTAACTATGGCTACACCTTC. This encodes CASSSRHRDRANYGYTF.

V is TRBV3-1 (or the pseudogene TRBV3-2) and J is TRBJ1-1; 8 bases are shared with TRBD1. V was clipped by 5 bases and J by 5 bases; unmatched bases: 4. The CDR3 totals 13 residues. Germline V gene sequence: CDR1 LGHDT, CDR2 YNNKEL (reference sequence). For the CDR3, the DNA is TGTGCCAGCAGCATGGGACAGGTGACTGAAGCTTTCTTT. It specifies CASSMGQVTEAFF.

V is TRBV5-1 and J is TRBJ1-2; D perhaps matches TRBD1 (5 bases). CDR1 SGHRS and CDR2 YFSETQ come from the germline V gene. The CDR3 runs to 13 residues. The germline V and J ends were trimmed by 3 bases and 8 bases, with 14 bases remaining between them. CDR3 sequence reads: CASSSWGGDGYTF. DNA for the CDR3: TGCGCCAGCAGCTCCTGGGGCGGGGACGGCTACACCTTC.

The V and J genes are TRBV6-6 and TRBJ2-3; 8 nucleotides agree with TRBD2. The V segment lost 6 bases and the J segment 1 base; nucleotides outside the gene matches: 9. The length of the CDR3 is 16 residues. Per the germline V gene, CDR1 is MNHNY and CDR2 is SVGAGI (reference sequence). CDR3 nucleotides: TGTGCCAGCAGGCCCTCTACCGGGGGGGGCACAGATACGCAGTATTTT. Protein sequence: CASRPSTGGGTDTQYF.

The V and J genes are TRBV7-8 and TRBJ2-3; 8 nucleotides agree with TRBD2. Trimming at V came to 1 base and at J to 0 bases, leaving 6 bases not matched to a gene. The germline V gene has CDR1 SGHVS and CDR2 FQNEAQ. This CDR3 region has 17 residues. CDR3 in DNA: TGTGCCAGCAGCTTAGAGCGGGGGTTTTCTAGCACAGATACGCAGTATTTT. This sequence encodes CASSLERGFSSTDTQYF.

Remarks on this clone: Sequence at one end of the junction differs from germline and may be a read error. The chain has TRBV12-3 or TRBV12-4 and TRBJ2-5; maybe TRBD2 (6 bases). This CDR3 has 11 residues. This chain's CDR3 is CASSDSAGNHF. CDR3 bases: TGTGCCAGCAGCGACAGCGCGGGGAATCACTTC.

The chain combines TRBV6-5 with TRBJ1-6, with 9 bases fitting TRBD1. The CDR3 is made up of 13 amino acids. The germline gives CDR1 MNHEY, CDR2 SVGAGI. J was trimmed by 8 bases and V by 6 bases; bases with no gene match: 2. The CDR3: CASRDRGHSPLHF. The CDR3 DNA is TGTGCCAGCAGGGACAGGGGCCATTCACCCCTCCACTTT.